These 5 T cell receptor beta chains share one sample of origin, sequenced in a study of T cell changes during pregnancy in multiple sclerosis. TCRdb keeps only in-frame clones here, not all; method: immunoSEQ multiplex PCR. The data contain around 64,000 clones, 92% of them singletons. The sample in question was CD4+ T cells from peripheral blood mononuclear cells, obtained after pregnancy. The source is a female donor with multiple sclerosis, enrolled in a pregnancy study.

V usage is TRBV10-1 and J usage is TRBJ2-1; 7 nucleotides match TRBD1. This CDR3 contains 17 residues. The germline gives CDR1 WNHNN, CDR2 SYGVQD (reference sequence). V was clipped by 0 bases and J by 5 bases; unmatched bases: 10. The CDR3 region has the DNA TGCGCCAGCAGTGAGTCGAGGGGGCCAGGGGCCCACAATGAGCAGTTCTTC. It yields the protein CASSESRGPGAHNEQFF.

The V gene is TRBV6-4, the J gene TRBJ1-2; 8 bases match TRBD1. Germline values: CDR1 MRHNA, CDR2 SNTAGT. V lost 2 bases and J lost 2; bases outside the gene matches: 1. The CDR3 covers 14 residues. Here the CDR3 reads CASSDGQGNYGYTF. CDR3 nucleotide sequence: TGTGCCAGCAGTGACGGACAGGGAAACTATGGCTACACCTTC.

The chain employs TRBV30 and TRBJ2-3, with TRBD2 identical over 7 bases. The CDR3 extends over 14 amino acids. V was clipped by 1 base and J by 6 bases; unmatched bases: 7. Germline-derived CDR1 and CDR2 are GTSNPN and SVGIG (reference sequence). DNA for the CDR3: TGTGCCTGGAGTGCAGGACGGGGGGAGGATACGCAGTATTTT. Its protein product is CAWSAGRGEDTQYF. Full variable domain (outside the CDR3, taken from reference TRBV30 and TRBJ2-3): SQTIHQWPATLVQPVGSPLSLECTVEGTSNPNLYWYRQAAGRGLQLLFYSVGIGQISSEVPQNLSASRPQDRQFILSSKKLLLSDSGFYLCAWSAGRGEDTQYFGPGTRLTVL.

The V gene is TRBV5-1, the J gene TRBJ2-3; 11 bases are shared with TRBD2. Germline values: CDR1 SGHRS, CDR2 YFSETQ. V was pared by 4 bases and J by 0 bases, with 4 bases of the junction left unmatched. The CDR3 length is 16 residues. The CDR3 reads CASSRWTSGSTDTQYF. In DNA, the CDR3 is TGCGCCAGCAGCAGGTGGACTAGCGGGAGCACAGATACGCAGTATTTT.

The chain links TRBV19 to TRBJ1-3; 7 bases line up with TRBD1. Losses at the gene ends were 6 bases for V and 2 bases for J; bases not matched to a gene: 4. The CDR3 sequence is 14 residues long. Per the germline V gene, CDR1 is LNHDA and CDR2 is SQIVND (reference sequence). The CDR3 bases are TGTGCCAGTAGCAAGGGGGCAACTGGAAACACCATATATTTT. The encoded protein is CASSKGATGNTIYF.